One and the same sample provided the 3 T cell receptor beta chains below, sequenced in a study of cytomegalovirus exposure and HLA in healthy donors. The PCR contained 60 Vbeta and 13 Jbeta primers. TCRdb's table, derived via immunoSEQ multiplex PCR, lists solely in-frame clones and lacks some. The data hold over 150,000 clones, with roughly 78% observed a single time. Source material: PBMCs. Receptors originate from a woman in her forties or fifties in good health and CMV-seropositive.

The gene calls are TRBV5-1 and TRBJ2-7; D perhaps matches TRBD1 (6 bases). The V gene lost 0 bases and the J gene lost 9 bases, with 13 bases spanning the gap. CDR3 size: 13 residues. Germline CDR1 reads SGHRS; CDR2 reads YFSETQ. The DNA of the CDR3 is TGCGCCAGCAGCTTGGACAGGGTATTGGGGCAGTACTTC. This sequence encodes CASSLDRVLGQYF.

This chain joins TRBV28 and TRBJ2-7; 8 bases match TRBD2. Germline trimming cut 7 bases from V and 5 bases from J; bases unmatched to any gene: 10. CDR3 length equals 14 residues. Germline CDR1 reads MDHEN; CDR2 reads SYDVKM. The CDR3 reads CASNIGGAAHEQYF. For the CDR3, the DNA is TGTGCCAGCAATATCGGGGGGGCCGCTCACGAGCAGTACTTC.

The chain couples TRBV6-1 to TRBJ2-4; 8 nucleotides align to TRBD1. Germline trimming cut 5 bases from V and 4 bases from J; bases unmatched to any gene: 7. This CDR3 is 15 amino acids long. Germline-derived CDR1 and CDR2 are MNHNS and SASEGT. CDR3 residues: CASSLGQGSKNIQYF. DNA for the CDR3: TGTGCCAGCAGTTTAGGACAGGGATCGAAAAACATTCAGTACTTC.